A single TCR beta chain is shown here with its context. Using immunoSEQ multiplex PCR, the repertoire was profiled, and TCRdb retains in-frame clones only, with some absent. The table lists about 74,000 clones, almost 85% of them singletons. Germline CDR1 and CDR2: SGHDN and FVKESK. The CDR3 is 16 amino acids. V dropped 3 bases and J dropped 2; count of bases not matched to a gene: 10. This record belongs to a study of blood T cell repertoires in COVID-19. In the study overall: COVID-19 samples collected from the United States, Italy and Spain covered acute and convalescent phases.

The sequencing input was peripheral blood. This chain links TRBV14 with TRBJ2-7, with 7 bases lining up with TRBD2. The TCR sequence derives from a man aged 65 to 79 with acute or convalescent COVID-19. The CDR3 DNA reads TGTGCCAGCAGCCAGGCCCGTTGGAGCGGGGCCTACGAGCAGTACTTC. Residues: CASSQARWSGAYEQYF.